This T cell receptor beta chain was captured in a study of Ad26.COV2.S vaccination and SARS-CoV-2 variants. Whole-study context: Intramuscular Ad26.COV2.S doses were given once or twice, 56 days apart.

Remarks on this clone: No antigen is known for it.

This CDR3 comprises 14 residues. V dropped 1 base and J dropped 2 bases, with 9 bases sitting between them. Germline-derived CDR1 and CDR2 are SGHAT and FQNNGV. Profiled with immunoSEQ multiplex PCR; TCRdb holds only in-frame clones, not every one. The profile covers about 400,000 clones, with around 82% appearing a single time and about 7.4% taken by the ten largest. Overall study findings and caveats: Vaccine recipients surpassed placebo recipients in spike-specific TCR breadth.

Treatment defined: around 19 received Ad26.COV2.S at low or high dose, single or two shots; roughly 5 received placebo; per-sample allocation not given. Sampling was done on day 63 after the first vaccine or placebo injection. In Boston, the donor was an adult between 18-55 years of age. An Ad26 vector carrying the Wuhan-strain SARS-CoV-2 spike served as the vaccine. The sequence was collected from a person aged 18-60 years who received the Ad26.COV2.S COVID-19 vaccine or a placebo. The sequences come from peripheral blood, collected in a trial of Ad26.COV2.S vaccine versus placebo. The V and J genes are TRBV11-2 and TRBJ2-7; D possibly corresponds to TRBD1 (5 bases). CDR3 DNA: TGTGCCAGCAGCTTAGTTGCAGGGACCTACGAGCAGTACTTC. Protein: CASSLVAGTYEQYF. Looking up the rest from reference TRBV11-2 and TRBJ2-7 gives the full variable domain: EAGVAQSPRYKIIEKRQSVAFWCNPISGHATLYWYQQILGQGPKLLIQFQNNGVVDDSQLPKDRFSAERLKGVDSTLKIQPAKLEDSAVYLCASSLVAGTYEQYFGPGTRLTVT.